This TCR beta chain was recorded in a study of blood T cell repertoires in COVID-19. Using immunoSEQ multiplex PCR, the repertoire was profiled, and TCRdb retains in-frame clones only, with some absent. The sample shows a few hundred thousand clones, roughly 87% of them seen only once. The CDR3 has 15 residues. J lost 8 bases, V lost 4 bases, and 11 bases had no gene match. Germline V lookup: CDR1 LNHNV, CDR2 YYDKDF (reference sequence). Which cohort a participant joined came from the clinical history participants gave. This receptor was taken from a woman between 50 and 59 years old who had recovered from COVID-19. This rearrangement joins TRBV15 to TRBJ2-1, with TRBD2 matching over 7 bases. Sequencing used PBMCs or T cells enriched from blood (not recorded which). CDR3 sequence (DNA): TGTGCCACCAGCATCGAGCGGGAATCGGTGTATGAGCAGTTCTTC. This encodes CATSIERESVYEQFF.